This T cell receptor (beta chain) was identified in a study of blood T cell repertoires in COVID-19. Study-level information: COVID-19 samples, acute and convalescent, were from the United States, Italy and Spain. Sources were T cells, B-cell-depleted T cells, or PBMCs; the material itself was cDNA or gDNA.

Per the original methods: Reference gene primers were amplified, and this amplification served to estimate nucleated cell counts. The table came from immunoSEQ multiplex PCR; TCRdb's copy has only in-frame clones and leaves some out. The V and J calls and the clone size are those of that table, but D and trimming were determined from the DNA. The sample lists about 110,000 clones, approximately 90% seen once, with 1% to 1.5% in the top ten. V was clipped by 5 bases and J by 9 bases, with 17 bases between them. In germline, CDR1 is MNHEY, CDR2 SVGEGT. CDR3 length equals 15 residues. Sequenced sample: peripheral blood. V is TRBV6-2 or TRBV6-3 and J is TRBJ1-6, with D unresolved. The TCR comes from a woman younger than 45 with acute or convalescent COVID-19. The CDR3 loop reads CASSTPLGSPSPLHF. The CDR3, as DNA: TGTGCCAGCAGTACCCCCCTCGGGAGCCCTTCACCCCTCCACTTT.